The 13 T cell receptor beta chains reported below all come from one sample, sequenced in a study of human T cells and chemical hapten exposure. One entry per CDR3 protein results from TCRdb running MiXCR on the RACE reads. Found here are around 350,000 distinct CDR3 sequences, around 5.5% of them singletons; the top ten hold around 8.8%. Time point denoted: pre-sensitization, week 0. The treatment was: therapeutic diphenylcyclopropenone sensitization with weekly scalp DPC. The specimen comprised whole blood, sampled in connection with sensitization to the hapten diphenylcyclopropenone (DPC). The receptors were sampled from a young woman with alopecia areata. Some clones in this sample may be carry-over from other donors' samples.

Many counts were recorded for this clonotype. The chain combines TRBV7-2 with TRBJ1-5; perhaps TRBD1 as D (5 bases). V lost 6 bases and J 9 bases, leaving 12 bases between the germline ends. From germline, CDR1 is SGHTA and CDR2 FQGNSA. The CDR3 is made up of 12 amino acids. This CDR3 reads CASSSSRGPQHF. The CDR3 DNA reads as TGTGCCAGCAGTTCGTCGAGGGGGCCCCAGCATTTT.

This sequence joins TRBV12-3 or TRBV12-4 and TRBJ2-1; D remains unclear. V gave up 2 bases and J gave up 5 bases, with 13 bases separating them. The CDR3 consists of 15 residues. The CDR3 region is CASSLRRMHHNEQFF. Here the CDR3 DNA reads TGTGCCAGCAGTTTACGGCGGATGCATCACAATGAGCAGTTCTTC.

There are a few counts of this clonotype. The chain joins TRBV28 to TRBJ1-4; unclear D gene. V lost 10 bases and J lost 8, with 20 bases in between. CDR1 and CDR2 from the germline V gene are MDHEN and SYDVKM. The CDR3 totals 14 residues. The DNA for the CDR3 is TGTGCCACAACGCTGAAGGGTAATTACGAAAAACTGTTTTTT. Amino acids: CATTLKGNYEKLFF. Looking up the rest from reference TRBV28 and TRBJ1-4 gives the full variable domain: DVKVTQSSRYLVKRTGEKVFLECVQDMDHENMFWYRQDPGLGLRLIYFSYDVKMKEKGDIPEGYSVSREKKERFSLILESASTNQTSMYLCATTLKGNYEKLFFGSGTQLSVL.

The table lists this clonotype with many counts. V usage is TRBV29-1 and J usage is TRBJ2-7, with a tentative D call TRBD1 (5 bases). The CDR3 consists of 13 residues. V was cut by 7 bases and J by 2 bases, with 15 bases left in between. The germline V gene has CDR1 SQVTM and CDR2 ANQGSEA. CDR3 coding DNA: TGCAGCGGGGGAAAGGGGCTTGCCTACGAGCAGTACTTC. It translates to CSGGKGLAYEQYF.

The chain uses TRBV7-9 and TRBJ2-3; 8 bases agree with TRBD1. The germline V gene has CDR1 SEHNR and CDR2 FQNEAQ (reference sequence). This CDR3 is built from 17 residues. V dropped 5 bases and J dropped 1; count of bases not matched to a gene: 11. DNA of the CDR3: TGTGCCAGCAGCACTACGAGGACAGGGATGGGCACAGATACGCAGTATTTT. It translates to CASSTTRTGMGTDTQYF.

This clonotype was counted a few times. This rearrangement joins TRBV5-6 to TRBJ2-3; D uncertain. CDR1 is SGHDT and CDR2 is YYEEEE in the germline V gene. This CDR3 has 14 amino acids. V lost 4 bases and J lost 0, with 9 bases in between. The CDR3, as DNA: TGTGCCAGCAGCGTTCTAGAAAGCACAGATACGCAGTATTTT. Amino acids: CASSVLESTDTQYF.

This clonotype came up many times. The chain's CDR3 is CASRRNWESGGELFF. The CDR3 DNA sequence: TGTGCCAGCCGAAGGAATTGGGAATCAGGCGGGGAGCTGTTTTTT. The rearrangement joins TRBV10-3 to TRBJ2-2; D is undetermined. CDR3 length equals 15 residues. V lost 10 bases and J lost 7, with 22 bases in between. Germline CDR1 and CDR2: ENHRY and SYGVKD.

V and J are TRBV4-3 and TRBJ1-6, with D hard to call. This CDR3 region has 15 residues. Trimming took off 4 bases at V and 7 bases at J, with 14 bases between the two ends. Germline V lookup: CDR1 LGHNA, CDR2 YSLEER. The CDR3 nucleotides are TGCGCCAGCAGCCGGGCGGCTGAGTTGAATTCACCCCTCCACTTT. Its translation is CASSRAAELNSPLHF.

This clonotype was counted many times. The CDR3 DNA follows: TGTGCCATCAGTGAGGCGGACTATCAGCCCCAGCATTTT. Translation gives CAISEADYQPQHF. V gene TRBV10-3 combines with J gene TRBJ1-5; D remains ambiguous. Trimming cost V 2 bases and J 5 bases, with 7 bases left between them. The CDR3 totals 13 residues. The germline V gene has CDR1 ENHRY and CDR2 SYGVKD.

This clonotype is labeled medium-sized. This chain joins TRBV28 and TRBJ1-3; D is ambiguous. V lost 7 bases and J lost 4, with 14 bases in between. CDR1 and CDR2 (germline): MDHEN, SYDVKM. This CDR3 is built from 14 residues. The CDR3 DNA sequence: TGTGCCAGCAACCCACTGGGGTTAGGAAACACCATATATTTT. Translation: CASNPLGLGNTIYF. Full variable domain (rest looked up from reference TRBV28 and TRBJ1-3): DVKVTQSSRYLVKRTGEKVFLECVQDMDHENMFWYRQDPGLGLRLIYFSYDVKMKEKGDIPEGYSVSREKKERFSLILESASTNQTSMYLCASNPLGLGNTIYFGEGSWLTVV.

The chain has TRBV5-1 and TRBJ1-5; D may be TRBD1 (5 bases). The germline V gene encodes CDR1 SGHRS and CDR2 YFSETQ. This CDR3 is 14 amino acids long. Trimming removed 0 bases at V and 7 bases at J, with 11 bases between. CDR3 residues: CASSLGLGEQPQHF. In nucleotides, the CDR3 is TGCGCCAGCAGCTTGGGGCTGGGGGAGCAGCCCCAGCATTTT.

The CDR3 loop is CASSLGGKETQYF. CDR3 bases: TGTGCCAGCAGCTTGGGCGGTAAAGAGACCCAGTACTTC. The chain employs TRBV5-4 and TRBJ2-5; D gene uncertain. CDR1 is SGHNT and CDR2 is YYREEE in the germline V gene (reference sequence). V dropped 0 bases and J dropped 3 bases, with 6 bases sitting between them. The CDR3 has 13 residues.

This clonotype showed up just a few times. The gene calls are TRBV5-1 and TRBJ1-2; a weak D match, TRBD1 (5 bases). The length of the CDR3 is 11 residues. Germline CDR1 and CDR2: SGHRS and YFSETQ. Trimming removed 4 bases at V and 9 bases at J, with 10 bases between. CDR3 sequence (DNA): TGCGCCAGCAGCGGGGACTCGCGCTACACCTTC. It is translated as CASSGDSRYTF.